The 19 T cell receptor beta chains in this list originate from one sample, sequenced in a study of blood T cell repertoires in COVID-19. Method: immunoSEQ multiplex PCR; TCRdb's copy keeps in-frame clones and lacks some. The sample records roughly 220,000 clones, roughly 84% being singletons. Sequenced input: peripheral blood. Source of these receptors: a woman in her sixties with acute or convalescent COVID-19.

The rearrangement uses TRBV6-1 and TRBJ1-1; D unresolved. The CDR3 is made up of 14 amino acids. Germline V CDR1 and CDR2: MNHNS, SASEGT. The V end lost 0 bases, the J end lost 8 bases, and 13 bases lay between the germline ends. The CDR3 nucleotides are TGTGCCAGCAGTGAAGCGCTGGGGAGCTGGGAAGCTTTCTTT. Protein sequence: CASSEALGSWEAFF.

The chain combines TRBV11-3 with TRBJ2-1, with 7 positions matching TRBD1. The CDR3 length is 15 residues. V shed 4 bases, J shed 3 bases, and the junction held 6 bases outside the gene matches. From germline, CDR1 is SGHNT and CDR2 YENEEA. Written as DNA, the CDR3 is TGTGCCAGCAGCTCCGGGACAGCGGACTACAATGAGCAGTTCTTC. Translating it yields CASSSGTADYNEQFF.

The CDR3 DNA is TGTGCCAGCACCCGATTGGGGCTAGCGGGGGACACCGGGGAGCTGTTTTTT. Its translation: CASTRLGLAGDTGELFF. The rearrangement links TRBV28 to TRBJ2-2, with 10 bases lining up with TRBD2. The CDR3 is 17 residues long. Germline CDR1 is MDHEN and CDR2 is SYDVKM. J was trimmed by 3 bases and V by 7 bases; bases with no gene match: 11.

The rearrangement joins TRBV7-2 to TRBJ2-1; D gene uncertain. The CDR3 covers 12 residues. V shed 1 base and J shed 7 bases, with 5 bases lying between them. Looked up from germline, CDR1 is SGHTA and CDR2 is FQGNSA. CDR3 in DNA: TGTGCCAGCAGCTTAGACGGGAATGAGCAGTTCTTC. It translates to CASSLDGNEQFF.

The V and J genes are TRBV5-1 and TRBJ2-5, with TRBD2 identical over 9 bases. This CDR3 contains 14 residues. Germline CDR1 reads SGHRS; CDR2 reads YFSETQ. Trimming at V came to 3 bases and at J to 2 bases, leaving 2 bases not matched to a gene. The CDR3 DNA reads TGCGCCAGCAGCTCAGCGGGGGGACAAGAGACCCAGTACTTC. Translated: CASSSAGGQETQYF.

The V gene is TRBV5-4, the J gene TRBJ1-4, with 7 bases lining up with TRBD1. Germline loops: CDR1 SGHNT, CDR2 YYREEE (reference sequence). The V segment lost 3 bases and the J segment 5 bases; nucleotides outside the gene matches: 4. The CDR3 contains 14 residues. CDR3 in amino acids: CASSSAGGNEKLFF. In nucleotides, the CDR3 is TGTGCCAGCAGCTCCGCAGGGGGAAATGAAAAACTGTTTTTT.

The table lists this clone with a count of one. The chain is built from TRBV19 and TRBJ1-5; 10 bases line up with TRBD1. Germline-derived CDR1 and CDR2 are LNHDA and SQIVND (reference sequence). This CDR3 has 15 amino acids. V shed 4 bases and J 4 bases; nucleotides not matched to a gene: 4. The CDR3 here is CASSTPGQGNQPQHF. The CDR3 nucleotides are TGTGCCAGTAGTACCCCGGGACAGGGGAATCAGCCCCAGCATTTT.

The CDR3 spells CASSLESPAGGFFKFTQYF. The CDR3 DNA follows: TGTGCCAGCAGCTTAGAATCTCCCGCTGGGGGGTTCTTTAAATTCACCCAGTACTTC. The gene calls are TRBV11-2 and TRBJ2-5; D might be TRBD2 (6 bases). There are 19 residues in the CDR3. CDR1 and CDR2 from the germline V gene are SGHAT and FQNNGV. Trimming shortened V by 0 bases and J by 8 bases, and 28 bases separated the two germline ends. The full variable domain, completed using reference TRBV11-2 and TRBJ2-5, is EAGVAQSPRYKIIEKRQSVAFWCNPISGHATLYWYQQILGQGPKLLIQFQNNGVVDDSQLPKDRFSAERLKGVDSTLKIQPAKLEDSAVYLCASSLESPAGGFFKFTQYFGPGTRLLVL.

This sequence joins TRBV5-6 and TRBJ2-7; a weak D match, TRBD1 (6 bases). V lost 4 bases and J lost 1, with 15 bases in between. The CDR3 is 15 amino acids. Germline CDR1 and CDR2: SGHDT and YYEEEE. CDR3 DNA sequence: TGTGCCAGCAGCCACTACAGGGCCAAATCCTACGAGCAGTACTTC. The encoded protein is CASSHYRAKSYEQYF.

The gene calls are TRBV12-3 or TRBV12-4 and TRBJ2-2; D is uncertain. The ends were cut back, 10 bases at V and 1 base at J, with 4 bases in the middle. CDR3 size: 11 residues. In DNA, the CDR3 is TGTGCCACCCGGAACACCGGGGAGCTGTTTTTT. Translating gives CATRNTGELFF.

For the CDR3, the DNA is TGTGCCAGCAGCCGGAGCAAAACCCTTAGGGGCTACACCTTC. This gives the protein CASSRSKTLRGYTF. This chain uses TRBV27 with TRBJ1-2; no firm D call. The V gene's germline CDR1 is MNHEY and CDR2 SMNVEV (reference sequence). The CDR3 is 14 residues long. V was shortened by 6 bases and J by 8 bases, with 19 bases between the two germline ends.

This clone was seen a single time. The chain is built from TRBV5-1 and TRBJ1-3, with a possible D match to TRBD1 (5 bases). V lost 0 bases and J 0 bases, leaving 16 bases between the germline ends. Germline lookup yields CDR1 SGHRS and CDR2 YFSETQ. This CDR3 spans 18 amino acids. The CDR3 sequence: CASSLAISQQGSGNTIYF. The DNA for the CDR3 is TGCGCCAGCAGCTTGGCAATATCGCAGCAGGGCTCTGGAAACACCATATATTTT.

V is TRBV10-3 and J is TRBJ2-7; D perhaps matches TRBD1 (6 bases). The V and J ends lost 2 bases and 9 bases respectively, with 11 bases between them. The CDR3 has 12 residues. Germline V lookup: CDR1 ENHRY, CDR2 SYGVKD. The CDR3 here is CAISEQGQGQYF. CDR3 bases: TGTGCCATCAGTGAGCAGGGGCAGGGGCAGTACTTC.

V usage is TRBV5-1 and J usage is TRBJ2-7, with 7 nucleotides matching TRBD1. The CDR3 extends over 15 amino acids. J lost 5 bases, V lost 4 bases, and 12 bases had no gene match. Germline V gene sequence: CDR1 SGHRS, CDR2 YFSETQ. CDR3 residues: CASSEAGTVRDEQYF. Written as DNA, the CDR3 is TGCGCCAGCAGCGAAGCCGGGACAGTTCGCGACGAGCAGTACTTC.

The chain carries TRBV29-1 and TRBJ1-1; the match to TRBD1 covers 8 bases. CDR1 SQVTM and CDR2 ANQGSEA come from the germline V gene. The CDR3 contains 13 residues. V trimming: 3 bases; J trimming: 5 bases; junction bases outside the gene matches: 5. The CDR3: CSVETGVGTEAFF. CDR3 sequence (DNA): TGCAGCGTTGAGACAGGGGTAGGGACTGAAGCTTTCTTT.

This chain joins TRBV30 and TRBJ2-3; D ambiguous. The CDR3 extends over 14 amino acids. The germline V and J ends were trimmed by 4 bases and 2 bases, with 13 bases remaining between them. The germline CDR1 and CDR2 sequences are GTSNPN and SVGIG (reference sequence). The CDR3, as DNA: TGTGCCTGGAATTATGATCTACTCACAGATACGCAGTATTTT. It specifies CAWNYDLLTDTQYF.

The V call is TRBV6-5, the J call TRBJ2-7; 11 nucleotides align to TRBD2. The V segment lost 7 bases and the J segment 2 bases; nucleotides outside the gene matches: 4. The CDR3 has 14 residues. The germline V gene has CDR1 MNHEY and CDR2 SVGAGI. The CDR3 DNA is TGTGCCAGCAACTTAGCGGGGGGGCCCTACGAGCAGTACTTC. It translates to CASNLAGGPYEQYF.

This clone was observed once. For the CDR3, the DNA is TGTGCCAGCAGCCCCGGGTTCTGGTATAGCACAGATACGCAGTATTTT. Its protein is CASSPGFWYSTDTQYF. The chain links TRBV11-2 to TRBJ2-3; D call uncertain. Germline CDR1 SGHAT, CDR2 FQNNGV. The V and J ends lost 5 bases and 0 bases respectively, with 15 bases between them. The CDR3 length is 16 residues.

The chain has TRBV4-2 and TRBJ1-1, with 7 bases aligning to TRBD1. This CDR3 comprises 18 residues. The germline CDR1 and CDR2 sequences are LGHNA and YNFKEQ. V was clipped by 1 base and J by 0 bases; unmatched bases: 11. The CDR3 nucleotides read TGTGCCAGCAGCCAAGTTGGCGGGAGGGGGCCGGTGAACACTGAAGCTTTCTTT. Amino acid sequence: CASSQVGGRGPVNTEAFF.